This T cell receptor beta chain was identified during a study of T cell repertoires in cytomegalovirus infection. The CDR3 contains 16 residues. Germline V gene sequence: CDR1 MNHEY, CDR2 SVGAGI. V was clipped by 2 bases and J by 5 bases; unmatched bases: 10. Only a few counts were recorded for this clonotype. TCRdb processed the reads anew with MiXCR; each CDR3 protein has one entry. The sample shows 200,000 to 300,000 distinct CDR3 sequences, roughly 15% of them seen only once. Material: PBMCs. The J gene is TRBJ2-7, the V gene TRBV6-5, with TRBD1 matching over 9 bases. This TCR was recovered from a human donor in good health (CMV status not recorded). Some clones in this sample may be carry-over from other donors' samples. CDR3 in amino acids: CASSYGLDRGFNEQYF. The CDR3 bases are TGTGCCAGCAGTTACGGATTGGACAGGGGTTTCAACGAGCAGTACTTC.